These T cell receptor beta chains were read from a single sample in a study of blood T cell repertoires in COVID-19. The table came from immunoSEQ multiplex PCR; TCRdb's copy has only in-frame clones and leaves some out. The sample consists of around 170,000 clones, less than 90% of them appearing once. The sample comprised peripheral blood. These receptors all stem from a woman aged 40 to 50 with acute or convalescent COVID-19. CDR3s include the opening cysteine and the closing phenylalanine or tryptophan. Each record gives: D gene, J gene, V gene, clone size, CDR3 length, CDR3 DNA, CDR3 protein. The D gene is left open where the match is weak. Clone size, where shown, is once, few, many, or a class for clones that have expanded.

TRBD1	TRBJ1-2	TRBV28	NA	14	TGTGCCAGCACCATGGGACAGGCCACTTATGGCTACACCTTC	CASTMGQATYGYTF
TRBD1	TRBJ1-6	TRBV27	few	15	TGTGCCAGCAGTTTATCGCGACAGGGGAGCTCACCCCTCCACTTT	CASSLSRQGSSPLHF
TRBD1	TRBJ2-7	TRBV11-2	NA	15	TGTGCCAGCAGCTTATCAGGGGGTTTTGGGTACGAGCAGTACTTC	CASSLSGGFGYEQYF
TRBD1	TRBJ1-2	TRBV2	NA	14	TGTGCCAGCAGTGAACAGGGGGTTAACTATGGCTACACCTTC	CASSEQGVNYGYTF
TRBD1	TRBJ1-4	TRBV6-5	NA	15	TGTGCCAGCAGTAGCCCAGACAGGGCTAATGAAAAACTGTTTTTT	CASSSPDRANEKLFF
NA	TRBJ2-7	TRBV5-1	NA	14	TGCGCCAGCAGAAAAGGAGGGGATACCTACGAGCAGTACTTC	CASRKGGDTYEQYF
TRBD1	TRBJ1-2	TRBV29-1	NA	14	TGCAGCGTCCTGGCGCAGGGGGCCGGCTATGGCTACACCTTC	CSVLAQGAGYGYTF
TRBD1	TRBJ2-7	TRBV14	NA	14	TGTGCCAGCAGCCTGACAGGGTCTAGCTACGAGCAGTACTTC	CASSLTGSSYEQYF
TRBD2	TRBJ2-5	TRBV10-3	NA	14	TGTGCCATCAGCCCTAGCGGGAGTCAAGAGACCCAGTACTTC	CAISPSGSQETQYF
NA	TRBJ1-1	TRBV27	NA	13	TGTGCCAGCAGTTTGAACATTGGCACTGAAGCTTTCTTT	CASSLNIGTEAFF
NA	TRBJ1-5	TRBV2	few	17	TGTGCCAGCAGTGAAATGGTGGGCCAACAAACCTATCGGCCCCAGCATTTT	CASSEMVGQQTYRPQHF
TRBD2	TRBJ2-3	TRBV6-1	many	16	TGTGCCAGCAGTGAAGAAGCGGGAGGTGGGACAGATACGCAGTATTTT	CASSEEAGGGTDTQYF
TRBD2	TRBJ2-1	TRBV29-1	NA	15	TGCAGCGTTGGCCGACTAGCGGGGACGTCCAATGAGCAGTTCTTC	CSVGRLAGTSNEQFF
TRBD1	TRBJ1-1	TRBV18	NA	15	TGTGCCAGCTCACCTGCGACAGGGGGCAGAACTGAAGCTTTCTTT	CASSPATGGRTEAFF
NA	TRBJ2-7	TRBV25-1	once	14	TGTGCCAGCAGTGAACCAGGGACACTTTACGAGCAGTACTTC	CASSEPGTLYEQYF